The present entry profiles one TCR beta chain with its context. The sample is drawn from a study of blood T cell repertoires in COVID-19. V shed 3 bases and J shed 5 bases, with 10 bases lying between them. CDR1 is MNHEY and CDR2 is SMNVEV in the germline V gene (reference sequence). This CDR3 is built from 13 residues. The data were produced by immunoSEQ multiplex PCR, yet TCRdb's version contains in-frame clones alone and is incomplete. Altogether some 99,000 clones are present, approximately 86% being singletons, with the ten largest covering about an eighth. The receptor comes from a woman aged 60 to 75 in a cohort sampled during active or convalescent COVID-19. The chain has TRBV27 and TRBJ1-1; weak D call: TRBD1 (5 bases). The sample taken for sequencing was peripheral blood. DNA for the CDR3: TGTGCCAGCAGTTTGATAAGGGGAACTGAAGCTTTCTTT. It is translated as CASSLIRGTEAFF.